This T cell receptor (beta chain) was captured by sequencing in a study of cytomegalovirus exposure and HLA in healthy donors. This clone showed up just once. Its antigen is undetermined. The data were produced by immunoSEQ multiplex PCR, yet TCRdb's version contains in-frame clones alone and is incomplete. The table records fewer than 350,000 clones, roughly 90% of them present only once. It was the approximately 110-subject validation cohort, separate from the approximately 680-subject first cohort, to which the donors belonged. Study observations and caveats: The authors confirmed in vitro that three CMV-associated chains were specific for CMV antigens. It was found in a later analysis that first-cohort TCR clusters tended to co-occur in the 130 or so validation repertoires.

The specimen was PBMCs. The receptor was derived from a woman aged 18 to 35 in good health and CMV-seronegative.

In DNA, the CDR3 is TGTGCCAGCAGCGTAGAGGGACTTTGGAATGAGCAGTTCTTC. This codes for CASSVEGLWNEQFF. This chain joins TRBV9 and TRBJ2-1; D might be TRBD2 (6 bases). Germline-derived CDR1 and CDR2 are SGDLS and YYNGEE. This CDR3 contains 14 residues. Trimming stripped 0 bases from V and 7 bases from J, with 11 bases between. Looking up the rest from reference TRBV9 and TRBJ2-1 gives the full variable domain: DSGVTQTPKHLITATGQRVTLRCSPRSGDLSVYWYQQSLDQGLQFLIQYYNGEERAKGNILERFSAQQFPDLHSELNLSSLELGDSALYFCASSVEGLWNEQFFGPGTRLTVL.